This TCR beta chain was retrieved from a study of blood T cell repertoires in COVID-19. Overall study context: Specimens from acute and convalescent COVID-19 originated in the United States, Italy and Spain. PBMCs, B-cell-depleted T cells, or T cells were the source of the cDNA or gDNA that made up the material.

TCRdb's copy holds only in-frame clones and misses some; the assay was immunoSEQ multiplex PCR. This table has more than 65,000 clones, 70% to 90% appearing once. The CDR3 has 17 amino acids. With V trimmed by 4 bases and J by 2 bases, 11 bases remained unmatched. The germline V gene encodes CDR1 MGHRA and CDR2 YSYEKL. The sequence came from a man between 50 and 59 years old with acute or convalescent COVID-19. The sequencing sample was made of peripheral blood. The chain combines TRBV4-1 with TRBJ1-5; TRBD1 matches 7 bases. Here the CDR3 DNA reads TGCGCCAGCAGCCGAGGACCCGGACAGGAGGGCAATCAGCCCCAGCATTTT. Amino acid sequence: CASSRGPGQEGNQPQHF.